This TCR beta chain was retrieved from a study of T cell repertoires and HLA-DP antigens. As regards this clone: Its antigen is unidentified.

For pre-culture CD4+ samples, the target was approximately 220,000 T cell genomes. Some clones are missing from TCRdb's copy, which holds only in-frame ones; the method was immunoSEQ multiplex PCR. In the table there are about 89,000 clones, around nine tenths of which are singletons. Broader study findings: A non-physiological HeLa system presented antigen to total CD4+ responders. Average cumulative frequency of previously undetected clones was roughly 34% against one allele and under 55% against the other.

Sequenced material: CD4+ T cells from PBMCs. This clonotype was sampled from a man in his fifties in good health and CMV-seronegative.

The DNA for the CDR3 is TGCAGCGCCAGGAACACTGAAGCTTTCTTT. Protein sequence: CSARNTEAFF. J is TRBJ1-1 and V is TRBV29-1; D is unresolved. The CDR3 has 10 amino acids. Germline V gene data show CDR1 as SQVTM and CDR2 as ANQGSEA. Trimming stripped 7 bases from V and 1 base from J, with 4 bases between.